This T cell receptor (beta chain) was profiled in a study of PD-1 blockade in classical Hodgkin lymphoma. Data came from immunoSEQ multiplex PCR; TCRdb stores just in-frame clones and leaves some out. The sample records under 40,000 clones, over 60% being singletons. Each patient experienced a relapse that followed autologous stem cell transplantation, and brentuximab vedotin exposure varied. V dropped 1 base and J dropped 2 bases, with 9 bases sitting between them. This CDR3 has 14 amino acids. CDR1 and CDR2 (germline): SGHVS, FQNEAQ. This clone was seen a single time. This material consisted of peripheral blood mononuclear cells (PBMCs), taken before the second cycle of nivolumab. The chain recombines TRBV7-8 with TRBJ2-7; tentative D call: TRBD2 (5 bases). The TCR sequence derives from a human donor with classical Hodgkin lymphoma. CDR3 in DNA: TGTGCCAGCAGCTTAGTCGGAGGAGCCTACGAGCAGTACTTC. Encoded protein: CASSLVGGAYEQYF. Using reference TRBV7-8 and TRBJ2-7 for the parts outside the CDR3, the full variable domain is GAGVSQSPRYKVAKRGQDVALRCDPISGHVSLFWYQQALGQGPEFLTYFQNEAQLDKSGLPSDRFFAERPEGSVSTLKIQRTQQEDSAVYLCASSLVGGAYEQYFGPGTRLTVT.